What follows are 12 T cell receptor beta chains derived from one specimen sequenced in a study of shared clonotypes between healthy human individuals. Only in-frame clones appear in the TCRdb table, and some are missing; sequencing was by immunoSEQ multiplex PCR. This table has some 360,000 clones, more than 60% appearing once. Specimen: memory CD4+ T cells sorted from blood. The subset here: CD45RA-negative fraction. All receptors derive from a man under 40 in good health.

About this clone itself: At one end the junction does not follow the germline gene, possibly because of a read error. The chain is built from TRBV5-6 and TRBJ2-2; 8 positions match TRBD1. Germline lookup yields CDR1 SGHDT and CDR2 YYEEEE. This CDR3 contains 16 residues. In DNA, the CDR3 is TGTGCCAGCAGCCCTCGTCAGGGGGCGAAAACCGGGGAGCTGTTTTTT. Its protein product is CASSPRQGAKTGELFF.

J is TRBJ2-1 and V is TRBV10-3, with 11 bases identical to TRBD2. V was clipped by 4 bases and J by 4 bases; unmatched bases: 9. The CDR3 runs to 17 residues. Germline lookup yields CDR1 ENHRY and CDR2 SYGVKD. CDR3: CAISAHGGLADYNEQFF. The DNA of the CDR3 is TGTGCCATCAGTGCGCATGGGGGACTAGCGGATTACAATGAGCAGTTCTTC.

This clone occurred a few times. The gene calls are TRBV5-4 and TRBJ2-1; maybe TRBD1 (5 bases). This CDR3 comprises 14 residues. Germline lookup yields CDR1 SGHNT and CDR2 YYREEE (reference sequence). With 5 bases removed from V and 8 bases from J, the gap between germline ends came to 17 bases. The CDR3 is CASSKGIPRDEQFF. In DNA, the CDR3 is TGTGCCAGCAGTAAGGGGATCCCTAGGGATGAGCAGTTCTTC.

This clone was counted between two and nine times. CDR3 region: CASSPKGPNYGYTF. The CDR3 bases are TGTGCCAGCAGCCCTAAGGGGCCTAACTATGGCTACACCTTC. The chain couples TRBV5-6 to TRBJ1-2; possibly TRBD1 for D (5 bases). The CDR3 runs 14 residues. Between the trimmed V and J ends, which lost 4 bases and 0 bases, there was a span of 10 bases. Germline CDR1 is SGHDT and CDR2 is YYEEEE.

The CDR3 is CASSPLGTGELFF. CDR3 coding DNA: TGTGCCAGCAGTCCCCTCGGGACCGGGGAGCTGTTTTTT. The rearrangement uses TRBV2 and TRBJ2-2; D uncertain. V lost 5 bases and J lost 5, with 9 bases in between. CDR1 is SNHLY, CDR2 FYNNEI, per germline. This CDR3 spans 13 amino acids.

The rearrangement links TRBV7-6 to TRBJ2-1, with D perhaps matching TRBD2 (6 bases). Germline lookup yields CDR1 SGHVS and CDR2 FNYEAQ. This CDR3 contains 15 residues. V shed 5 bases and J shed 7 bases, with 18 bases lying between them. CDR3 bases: TGTGCCAGCAGCCCGTGGAGGGATTCGGGGAATGAGCAGTTCTTC. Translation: CASSPWRDSGNEQFF.

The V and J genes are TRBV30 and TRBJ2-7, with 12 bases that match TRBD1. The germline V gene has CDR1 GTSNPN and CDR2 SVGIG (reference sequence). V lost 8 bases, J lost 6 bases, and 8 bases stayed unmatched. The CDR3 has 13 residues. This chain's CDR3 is CAGRDRGPGEQYF. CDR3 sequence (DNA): TGTGCCGGCAGGGACAGGGGGCCGGGCGAGCAGTACTTC.

Here the CDR3 reads CASSPQVLGSGANVLTF. CDR3 DNA: TGCGCCAGCAGCCCCCAGGTCCTTGGGTCTGGGGCCAACGTCCTGACTTTC. The rearrangement uses TRBV5-1 and TRBJ2-6; D not certain. The V gene's germline CDR1 is SGHRS and CDR2 YFSETQ. The CDR3 covers 17 residues. Trimming stripped 4 bases from V and 1 base from J, with 15 bases between. The full variable domain, completed using reference TRBV5-1 and TRBJ2-6, is KAGVTQTPRYLIKTRGQQVTLSCSPISGHRSVSWYQQTPGQGLQFLFEYFSETQRNKGNFPGRFSGRQFSNSRSEMNVSTLELGDSALYLCASSPQVLGSGANVLTFGAGSRLTVL.

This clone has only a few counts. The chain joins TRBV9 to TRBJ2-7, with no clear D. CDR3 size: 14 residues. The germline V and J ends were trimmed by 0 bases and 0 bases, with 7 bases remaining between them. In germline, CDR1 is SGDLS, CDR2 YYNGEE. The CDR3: CASSVGRDSYEQYF. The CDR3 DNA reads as TGTGCCAGCAGCGTAGGCAGAGACTCCTACGAGCAGTACTTC.

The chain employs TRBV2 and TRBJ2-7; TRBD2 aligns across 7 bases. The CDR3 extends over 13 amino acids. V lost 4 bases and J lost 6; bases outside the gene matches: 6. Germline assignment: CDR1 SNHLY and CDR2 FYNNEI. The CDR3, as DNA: TGTGCCAGCAGTGGGCTAGCGGTAGGCGAGCAGTACTTC. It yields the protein CASSGLAVGEQYF.

In DNA form, the CDR3 reads TGTGCCAGCAGCTTGGGCAGGAACATTCAGTACTTC. This gives the protein CASSLGRNIQYF. The J gene is TRBJ2-4, the V gene TRBV5-8; no clear D gene. Trimming removed 0 bases at V and 7 bases at J, with 5 bases between. The CDR3 loop spans 12 amino acids. Germline V gene sequence: CDR1 SGHTS, CDR2 YDEGEE.

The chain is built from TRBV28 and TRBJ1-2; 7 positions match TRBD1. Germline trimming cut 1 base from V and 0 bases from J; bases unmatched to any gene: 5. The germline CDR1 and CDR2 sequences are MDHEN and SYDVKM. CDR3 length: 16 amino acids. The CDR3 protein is CASSLFGQGANYGYTF. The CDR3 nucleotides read TGTGCCAGCAGTTTATTTGGCCAGGGGGCTAACTATGGCTACACCTTC.